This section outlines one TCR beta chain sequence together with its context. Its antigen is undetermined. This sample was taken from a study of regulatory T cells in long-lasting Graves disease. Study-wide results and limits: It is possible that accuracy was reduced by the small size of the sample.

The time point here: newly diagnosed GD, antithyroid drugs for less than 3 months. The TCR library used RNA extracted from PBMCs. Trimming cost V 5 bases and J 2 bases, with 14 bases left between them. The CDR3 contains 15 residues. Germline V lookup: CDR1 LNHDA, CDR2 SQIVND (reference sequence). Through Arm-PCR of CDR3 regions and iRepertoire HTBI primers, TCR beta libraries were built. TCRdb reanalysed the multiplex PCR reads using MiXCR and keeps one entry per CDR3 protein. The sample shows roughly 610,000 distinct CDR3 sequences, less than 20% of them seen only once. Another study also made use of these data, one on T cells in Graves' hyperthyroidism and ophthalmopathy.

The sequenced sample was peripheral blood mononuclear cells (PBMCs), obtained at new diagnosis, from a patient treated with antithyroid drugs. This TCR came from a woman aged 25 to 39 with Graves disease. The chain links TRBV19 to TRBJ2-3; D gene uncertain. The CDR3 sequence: CASSAQNYLTDTQYF. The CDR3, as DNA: TGTGCCAGTAGTGCACAAAACTATCTCACAGATACGCAGTATTTT.